These 25 T cell receptor beta chains share one sample of origin, sequenced in a study of identifying expanded T cells in peripheral blood. TCRdb's table, derived via immunoSEQ multiplex PCR, lists solely in-frame clones and lacks some. Here the sample spans around 100,000 clones, roughly 91% being singletons. Input material: blood. The receptors here all came from a person between 18 and 70 years old in good health.

The chain recombines TRBV5-8 with TRBJ1-5; D remains ambiguous. V was clipped by 6 bases and J by 5 bases, with 15 bases between them. The CDR3 is made up of 14 amino acids. The germline gives CDR1 SGHTS, CDR2 YDEGEE. CDR3 in amino acids: CASNHFGPDQPQHF. DNA for the CDR3: TGTGCCAGCAACCATTTCGGGCCCGATCAGCCCCAGCATTTT.

The V gene is TRBV9, the J gene TRBJ2-5, with D perhaps matching TRBD2 (6 bases). Germline loops: CDR1 SGDLS, CDR2 YYNGEE. The CDR3 sequence is 15 residues long. The V and J ends lost 4 bases and 5 bases respectively, with 18 bases between them. The CDR3 DNA is TGTGCCAGCAGCCAAGGCGGTACTAGCTCGGAGACCCAGTACTTC. Translating it yields CASSQGGTSSETQYF.

This clone was seen a single time. The chain carries TRBV25-1 and TRBJ2-2; possible D gene TRBD2, 7 bases. Germline values: CDR1 MGHDK, CDR2 SYGVNS. The CDR3 is 15 amino acids. Trimming removed 6 bases at V and 3 bases at J, with 14 bases between. CDR3 sequence: CASRDGGGDTGELFF. CDR3 nucleotide sequence: TGTGCCAGCAGAGATGGCGGGGGCGACACCGGGGAGCTGTTTTTT. Based on the CDR3 plus reference TRBV25-1 and TRBJ2-2, the full variable domain is EADIYQTPRYLVIGTGKKITLECSQTMGHDKMYWYQQDPGMELHLIHYSYGVNSTEKGDLSSESTVSRIRTEHFPLTLESARPSHTSQYLCASRDGGGDTGELFFGEGSRLTVL.

The chain joins TRBV4-2 to TRBJ1-5; 8 positions agree with TRBD1. Germline V gene data show CDR1 as LGHNA and CDR2 as YNFKEQ. The CDR3 length is 16 residues. The ends lost 1 base at V and 5 bases at J; junction bases unmatched: 7. The CDR3 sequence is CASSQAQGASYQPQHF. The DNA for the CDR3 is TGTGCCAGCAGCCAAGCGCAGGGGGCTTCGTATCAGCCCCAGCATTTT.

The chain uses TRBV5-6 and TRBJ1-6; D is possibly TRBD1 (5 bases). Germline V gene lookup returns CDR1 SGHDT and CDR2 YYEEEE. The V end was cut by 3 bases, the J end by 0 bases, with 10 bases between. This CDR3 spans 16 amino acids. Here the CDR3 DNA reads TGTGCCAGCAGCTGGGGGGTAAACTCCTATAATTCACCCCTCCACTTT. Its translation is CASSWGVNSYNSPLHF.

The genes are TRBV29-1 and TRBJ2-7, with D perhaps TRBD1 or TRBD2 (5 bases each). Trimming stripped 4 bases from V and 5 bases from J, with 18 bases between. The CDR3 length is 14 residues. The germline V gene encodes CDR1 SQVTM and CDR2 ANQGSEA. The CDR3 DNA reads as TGCAGCGTTGGAAGTCCGGGGAAAGGGGACGAGCAGTACTTC. Translated: CSVGSPGKGDEQYF.

The J gene is TRBJ2-5, the V gene TRBV7-2; D not resolved. V dropped 3 bases and J dropped 10 bases, with 12 bases sitting between them. Germline CDR1 SGHTA, CDR2 FQGNSA. The CDR3 contains 12 residues. Here the CDR3 reads CASSLWADRQYF. Here the CDR3 DNA reads TGTGCCAGCAGCTTGTGGGCGGATCGCCAGTACTTC.

V gene TRBV2 combines with J gene TRBJ1-5; D possibly corresponds to TRBD1 (5 bases). The CDR3 is 14 amino acids. CDR1 and CDR2 from the germline V gene are SNHLY and FYNNEI. V was trimmed by 9 bases and J by 1 base, leaving 13 bases between them. The CDR3 region is CASTPGASNQPQHF. The DNA for the CDR3 is TGTGCCAGTACCCCCGGGGCGAGCAATCAGCCCCAGCATTTT.

The chain joins TRBV5-8 to TRBJ1-2, with 9 bases that match TRBD1. This CDR3 region has 14 residues. V lost 4 bases and J lost 5; bases outside the gene matches: 6. Per germline, CDR1 SGHTS and CDR2 YDEGEE. The CDR3 DNA reads as TGTGCCAGCAGCCCGGCACAGGGGGCATATGGCTACACCTTC. It codes for CASSPAQGAYGYTF.

The chain links TRBV5-5 to TRBJ1-6, with D possibly being TRBD1 (6 bases). Germline V gene lookup returns CDR1 SGHKS and CDR2 YYEKEE (reference sequence). Deletions cut 1 base from V and 10 bases from J, with 21 bases between. This CDR3 has 17 residues. CDR3 sequence: CASSLKRQGNDGSPLHF. CDR3 bases: TGTGCCAGCAGCTTGAAGCGTCAGGGGAATGATGGCTCACCCCTCCACTTT.

The gene calls are TRBV6-1 and TRBJ2-3, with D uncertain. The V and J ends lost 7 bases and 2 bases respectively, with 16 bases between them. Germline lookup yields CDR1 MNHNS and CDR2 SASEGT. The CDR3 sequence is 15 residues long. CDR3 nucleotide sequence: TGTGCCAGCACTACCCCCCGGGCTCTCACAGATACGCAGTATTTT. As protein: CASTTPRALTDTQYF.

The chain uses TRBV2 and TRBJ2-3, with D perhaps assigned TRBD1 or TRBD2 (6 bases each). The CDR3 consists of 15 residues. From germline, CDR1 is SNHLY and CDR2 FYNNEI. Trimming pared 4 bases from V and 1 base from J, leaving 12 bases between. This CDR3 reads CASSVSGAGTDTQYF. In nucleotides, the CDR3 is TGTGCCAGCAGTGTGTCGGGGGCCGGCACAGATACGCAGTATTTT.

The rearrangement uses TRBV5-5 and TRBJ2-4; D ambiguous. Germline V gene lookup returns CDR1 SGHKS and CDR2 YYEKEE (reference sequence). This CDR3 is built from 13 residues. Between the trimmed V and J ends, which lost 0 bases and 2 bases, there was a span of 3 bases. The CDR3 protein is CASSLEPKNIQYF. In DNA, the CDR3 is TGTGCCAGCAGCTTGGAACCCAAAAACATTCAGTACTTC.

This clone has more than one count but fewer than ten. CDR3 amino acids: CASSLRLEYGYTF. CDR3 nucleotide sequence: TGCGCCAGCAGCCTCCGCCTTGAATATGGCTACACCTTC. The J gene is TRBJ1-2, the V gene TRBV10-2; D gene uncertain. V lost 6 bases, J lost 5 bases, and 13 bases lay in between. The germline V gene has CDR1 WSHSY and CDR2 SAAADI. The CDR3 is 13 residues long.

The chain uses TRBV5-6 and TRBJ2-5, with 8 nucleotides matching TRBD1. CDR3 size: 12 residues. Per the germline V gene, CDR1 is SGHDT and CDR2 is YYEEEE. Losses at the gene ends were 3 bases for V and 11 bases for J; bases not matched to a gene: 6. The CDR3 coding sequence is TGTGCCAGCAGCTGGACAGGGTTAGAGCAGTACTTC. Its protein product is CASSWTGLEQYF.

This clone was seen a single time. This sequence joins TRBV28 and TRBJ1-1; D unclear. The CDR3 consists of 13 residues. Germline CDR1 is MDHEN and CDR2 is SYDVKM. Trimming took off 10 bases at V and 11 bases at J, with 23 bases between the two ends. CDR3 DNA: TGTGCCACCTTAAAAGAGGAGGGTCGGGTGGCTTTCTTT. This translates into CATLKEEGRVAFF.

In this sample, this clone turned up a few times. V and J are TRBV5-6 and TRBJ1-1, with D perhaps TRBD1 (6 bases). The CDR3 runs to 14 residues. Trimming pared 2 bases from V and 0 bases from J, leaving 8 bases between. CDR1 SGHDT and CDR2 YYEEEE come from the germline V gene. Here the CDR3 DNA reads TGTGCCAGCAGCTTCGGGGGGCTGAACACTGAAGCTTTCTTT. It specifies CASSFGGLNTEAFF.

The J gene is TRBJ2-5, the V gene TRBV28, with 9 positions matching TRBD1. V was pared by 6 bases and J by 4 bases, with 9 bases of the junction left unmatched. The CDR3 has 15 residues. CDR1 is MDHEN and CDR2 is SYDVKM in the germline V gene. The CDR3 here is CASRTYRGPGETQYF. The DNA of the CDR3 is TGTGCCAGCAGGACTTACAGGGGGCCTGGAGAGACCCAGTACTTC.

The chain carries TRBV5-1 and TRBJ2-2; D is ambiguous. The CDR3 has 15 residues. V was trimmed by 6 bases and J by 1 base, leaving 13 bases between them. From germline, CDR1 is SGHRS and CDR2 YFSETQ. CDR3 nucleotide sequence: TGCGCCAGCACCCCCACCCCCGGGAACACCGGGGAGCTGTTTTTT. Translated, it gives CASTPTPGNTGELFF.

The gene calls are TRBV7-9 and TRBJ2-3, with D uncertain. Trimming took off 5 bases at V and 0 bases at J, with 15 bases between the two ends. Germline CDR1 SEHNR, CDR2 FQNEAQ (reference sequence). The CDR3 spans 16 residues. The CDR3 sequence is CASSHKQRTSTDTQYF. DNA of the CDR3: TGTGCCAGCAGCCATAAACAGAGAACCAGCACAGATACGCAGTATTTT.

As for this clone: The CDR3 ends on some other residue instead of the conserved phenylalanine or tryptophan, so this is likely a read error. Because the CDR3's place on the DNA is in doubt, the DNA is left out and the CDR3 is given as listed by TCRdb. The chain joins TRBV7-2 to TRBJ2-3; no DNA check was done on the table's D call, TRBD2. The CDR3 spans 13 residues, counting both ends. Per germline, CDR1 SGHTA and CDR2 FQGNSA. The CDR3 here is CASSSPGLVLPAV.

V usage is TRBV6-5 and J usage is TRBJ1-1; D gene uncertain. The CDR3 totals 13 residues. The germline V and J ends were trimmed by 6 bases and 1 base, with 9 bases remaining between them. Germline CDR1 and CDR2: MNHEY and SVGAGI. The CDR3 region has the DNA TGTGCCAGCAGCCAAAATTCGAACACTGAAGCTTTCTTT. It encodes CASSQNSNTEAFF.

The chain carries TRBV27 and TRBJ1-2, with 8 positions matching TRBD1. The CDR3 totals 13 residues. V was clipped by 3 bases and J by 8 bases; unmatched bases: 5. CDR1 MNHEY and CDR2 SMNVEV come from the germline V gene (reference sequence). The CDR3 loop reads CASSFQGAGGYTF. The CDR3 nucleotides read TGTGCCAGCAGTTTTCAGGGGGCGGGCGGCTACACCTTC.

The chain joins TRBV11-2 to TRBJ2-7; no clear D gene. V lost 4 bases, J lost 3 bases, and 13 bases lay in between. There are 14 residues in the CDR3. Per the germline V gene, CDR1 is SGHAT and CDR2 is FQNNGV. CDR3 coding DNA: TGTGCCAGCAGCTCCCACGGATCTCACTACGAGCAGTACTTC. Translated, it gives CASSSHGSHYEQYF.

This clone came up a few times. The rearrangement joins TRBV11-2 to TRBJ2-7; the D is unclear. The V gene's germline CDR1 is SGHAT and CDR2 FQNNGV. Trimming took 0 bases from V and 0 from J, leaving 3 bases between them. CDR3 length equals 13 residues. The CDR3 DNA follows: TGTGCCAGCAGCTTAGATCTCTCCTACGAGCAGTACTTC. Residues: CASSLDLSYEQYF.